These 5 T cell receptor beta chains originate from one sample sequenced in a study of T cell responses to AZD1222 COVID-19 vaccine (dated by TCRdb to about 2021). According to the study, the label for this sample's time point signals: baseline before first vaccination. Reading the label with the study, this specimen's treatment or condition is: meningococcal conjugate vaccine given as trial control. To prepare the library, the immunoSEQ multiplex PCR assay was applied. TCRdb took over this immuneACCESS table, retaining in-frame rearrangements with V and J assigned. Such tables are incomplete; in checked studies, under half of the missing clones stem from an unresolved V gene, and the remainder is unexplained. In all, the sample holds around 78,000 clones, and roughly 90% of those were seen once. The ten most abundant clones make up around 5.1% of the sample. Sample: peripheral blood, taken on day 0 of MenACWY control vaccination. The receptors come from an adult in good health.

This chain uses TRBV14 with TRBJ1-4, with 9 bases fitting TRBD1. Trimming took 4 bases from V and 5 from J; bases not matched to a gene: 5. Germline V gene data show CDR1 as SGHDN and CDR2 as FVKESK. The CDR3 extends over 15 amino acids. The CDR3 coding sequence is TGTGCCAGCAGCCGGCCGGGACAGGGAAATGAAAAACTGTTTTTT. Protein sequence: CASSRPGQGNEKLFF.

This clone is a singleton in its sample. The chain carries TRBV12-3 or TRBV12-4 and TRBJ2-7; D ambiguous. V was pared by 2 bases and J by 4 bases, with 6 bases between. This CDR3 has 12 residues. The CDR3 DNA follows: TGTGCCAGCAGTTTAATACTTTACGAGCAGTACTTC. Translated: CASSLILYEQYF.

The CDR3 DNA follows: TGCGCCCGCGGGTTGGGGGCAGGGGGGAACACTGAAGCTTTCTTT. Its protein product is CARGLGAGGNTEAFF. The chain uses TRBV5-1 and TRBJ1-1; 7 nucleotides agree with TRBD1. The CDR3 is 15 amino acids. Germline V CDR1 and CDR2: SGHRS, YFSETQ. V was clipped by 10 bases and J by 1 base; unmatched bases: 13. Variable domain in full (rest from reference TRBV5-1 and TRBJ1-1): KAGVTQTPRYLIKTRGQQVTLSCSPISGHRSVSWYQQTPGQGLQFLFEYFSETQRNKGNFPGRFSGRQFSNSRSEMNVSTLELGDSALYLCARGLGAGGNTEAFFGQGTRLTVV.

The chain employs TRBV4-1 and TRBJ1-2, with a weak D call TRBD1 (6 bases). The length of the CDR3 is 18 residues. Trimming removed 0 bases at V and 1 base at J, with 18 bases between. Germline CDR1 MGHRA, CDR2 YSYEKL. Written as DNA, the CDR3 is TGCGCCAGCAGCCAAGATAGGGGGGGCCCAGTGATTAACTATGGCTACACCTTC. Translation gives CASSQDRGGPVINYGYTF.

This chain uses TRBV29-1 with TRBJ2-1; possibly TRBD1 or TRBD2 for D (5 bases each). The CDR3 is made up of 12 amino acids. Germline V gene sequence: CDR1 SQVTM, CDR2 ANQGSEA. V was clipped by 4 bases and J by 3 bases, with 7 bases between them. The DNA for the CDR3 is TGCAGCGTTGTGGGGGTCTACAATGAGCAGTTCTTC. This translates into CSVVGVYNEQFF.